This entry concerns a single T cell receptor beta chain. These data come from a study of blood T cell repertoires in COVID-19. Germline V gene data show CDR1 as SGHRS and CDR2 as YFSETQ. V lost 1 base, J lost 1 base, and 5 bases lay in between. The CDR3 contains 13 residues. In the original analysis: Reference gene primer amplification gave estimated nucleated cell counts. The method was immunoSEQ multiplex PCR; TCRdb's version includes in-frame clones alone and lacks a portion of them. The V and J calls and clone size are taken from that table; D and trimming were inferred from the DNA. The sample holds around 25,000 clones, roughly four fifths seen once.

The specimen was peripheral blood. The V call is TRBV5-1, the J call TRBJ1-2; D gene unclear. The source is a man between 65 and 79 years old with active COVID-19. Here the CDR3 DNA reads TGCGCCAGCAGCTTGTACAGTAACTATGGCTACACCTTC. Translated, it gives CASSLYSNYGYTF.